This entry features one T cell receptor beta chain sequence. Its antigen is unknown. Base qualities are not at hand, and no much larger clone is one base apart. Donors were healthy HIV-negative adults with no recently reported acute infections or vaccinations. All donors were Caucasian adults living in Nashville, Tennessee, USA. CD4+ T cells were enriched by magnetic negative selection, after which naive cells were positively selected on CD45RA and the negative fraction was taken as the memory subset. Blood was obtained by leukapheresis, after which PBMCs were separated by Ficoll-Histopaque density gradient centrifugation and cryopreserved in liquid nitrogen vapor phase. Analytical flow cytometry was used to check the purity and quantity of every magnetically sorted T cell population. Genomic DNA was isolated from each sorted fraction and quantified by UV absorbance on a Nanodrop 2000c. The CDR3, from cysteine to phenylalanine, totals 16 residues. CDR3 DNA only is kept here, 48 bases in frame from base 1. Looking up the germline V gene yields CDR1 MNHEY and CDR2 SVGAGI. Trimming removed 4 bases from V and 6 bases from J, leaving 18 bases between the germline ends.

Using the deep immunoSEQ assay, multiplex PCR amplified TCR CDR3 regions from genomic DNA. For each cell subset, the extracted genomic DNA was distributed evenly across all wells of several immunoSEQ 96-well plates, and each plate served as one replicate. For sorted subsets, about 0.2 ug genomic DNA, equal to 30,000 or so T cell genomes, was loaded into each replicate PCR. Purified libraries were quantified with a Qubit 3.0 fluorometer, sized on a Bioanalyzer 2100, and re-quantified with the KAPA Library Quantification kit. A separate single-read 150-cycle Illumina NextSeq 550 flow cell was used to sequence each immunoSEQ 96-well plate. Regarding the original processing steps: Because the immunoSEQ output included only junctional sequences and no quality scores, the filtering could not be the same as the filtering used for full-length reads. To assign V/J genes and CDR3, sequences were annotated against IMGT germline references using PyIR, a Python wrapper for IgBLAST v1.9. Any read was removed if the V/J assignment was weak (E-value above 1e-6), the CDR3 was missing, or the read contained stop codons, out-of-frame junctions, or ambiguous translated residues. A V3J clonotype was defined by an identical inferred V gene, J gene, and CDR3 amino acid sequence. The percentage overlap between two repertoires was calculated by dividing the number of shared unique clonotypes by the size of the smaller repertoire. Three approaches were used to assess repertoire richness: RTK rarefaction, the Chao1 estimator, and Recon v2.1 estimates of unobserved clonotypes. Generation probabilities for all TCRbeta clonotypes obtained by the gDNA method from a handful of donors were computed using OLGA. TCRdb stores this immuneACCESS table with in-frame sequences only. Part of the clones is absent; in the studies checked, under half of the shortfall reflects unresolved V genes, and no reason is known for the rest. The DNA was the basis for D and trimming; V, J and clone size are from that table. This sample is represented by some 2,000,000 clones; approximately 95% of them were singletons. The ten largest account for more than 0.1% of the sample.

The data originate from a study of shared clonotypes between healthy human individuals (dated by TCRdb to about 2020). For the wider study: Three men and two women, aged 18 to 49 years, made up the cohort. To estimate repertoire size and how much clonotype sharing occurs between individuals, the study deeply sequenced the blood TCR repertoires of five or six healthy adults. Between about 0.8 and 9 billion PBMCs per donor were obtained by leukapheresis. For each donor, CD4 naive and CD4 memory were each run on three plates, CD8 naive on two plates, and CD8 memory on one plate. Libraries were prepared and TCR repertoires were sequenced by different laboratories using diverse techniques, in order to increase sequencing depth and limit assay-specific biases. The study at large found these results: Because the study included only a small number of donors, the genetic and exposure-history diversity represented was limited. Sharing across a few donors was observed for around 5% of naive CD4, less than 4% of naive CD8, roughly 2.4% of memory CD4, and less than 0.45% of memory CD8 clonotypes. Based on pairwise subsampling, the degree of clonotype sharing among donors was expected to be affected by sequencing depth. Sampling was limited to blood, and TCR repertoires in tissue likely differ from TCR repertoires in blood. Compared with non-shared clonotypes, the clonotypes found in all four sorted-subset donors had higher generation probabilities. Larger estimated clonotype richness was generally found for naive subsets than for memory subsets. Incomplete sequencing was indicated by rarefaction of sorted-subset datasets, despite the large sequencing depth.

Sequencing input: naive CD4+ T cells sorted from blood. According to the study, the label for this sample's cell subset or site signals: CD45RA+ positively selected. The sequence was obtained from a man between 18 and 29 years old in good health. Recombination joined TRBV6-5 with TRBJ2-2; a weak D assignment points to TRBD2 (6 bases agree). In nucleotides, the sequence is TGTGCCAGCAGTTCCACCGGTCATCCGGGGGCCGGGGAGCTGTTTTTT. Its product reads: CASSSTGHPGAGELFF.